This TCR beta chain was found in a study of shared clonotypes between healthy human individuals. Study overall: Donors had three CD4 naive, three CD4 memory, two CD8 naive and one CD8 memory plate apiece. Findings of the study overall: Naive subsets, compared against memory subsets, generally had larger estimated richness values. Some clonotypes were shared by all four sorted-subset donors, while others were not shared. The non-shared ones had lower generation probabilities than the shared ones. Across a handful of donors, naive CD4 shared 5% to 6%, naive CD8 3% to 3.5%, memory CD4 roughly 2.4%, memory CD8 about 0.4%.

The method was immunoSEQ multiplex PCR; TCRdb's version includes in-frame clones alone and lacks a portion of them. Here the sample spans about 2 million clones, about 95% being singletons. It was CD45RO-negative cells, positively selected for CCR7, that made up naive CD8 cells, with terminally differentiated effector memory CD45RA+ cells excluded. CDR1 KGHSH and CDR2 LQKENI come from the germline V gene. This CDR3 has 13 amino acids. The V end was cut by 3 bases, the J end by 4 bases, with 6 bases between. Concerning this clone itself: Its antigen is not known. Additional DNA sequences in this sample encode the identical CDR3.

V is TRBV18 and J is TRBJ1-4; D unclear. The sequenced material came from naive CD8+ T cells sorted from blood. The sequence was obtained from a man aged 18 to 29 in good health. The CDR3 bases are TGTGCCAGCTCACCCGGGCGTAATGAAAAACTGTTTTTT. Its protein product is CASSPGRNEKLFF.